This T cell receptor (beta chain) is from a study of cytomegalovirus exposure and HLA in healthy donors. The study ran its PCR with 60 Vbeta and 13 Jbeta primers. Sequenced by immunoSEQ multiplex PCR; TCRdb stores in-frame clones only, minus some. The sample records under 150,000 clones, around 70% being singletons. Study results and caveats: Earlier analysis looked at TCR beta V segments, and most were productive about 90% or about 30% of the time. While the bulk of TCR sequences proved rare, some public TCRs turned up in many donors.

The CDR3 has 16 residues. Trimming removed 1 base from V and 5 bases from J; junction bases left unmatched: 7. From germline, CDR1 is SGHTA and CDR2 FQGNSA. About this clone: Its target is not known.

The source of this sequence is a human donor in good health. This chain uses TRBV7-2 with TRBJ2-5; TRBD2 matches at 10 bases. Specimen: PBMCs. The CDR3 DNA follows: TGTGCCAGCAGCTTAGGTCGAGCGGGAGGGCTGGAGACCCAGTACTTC. Encoded protein: CASSLGRAGGLETQYF.